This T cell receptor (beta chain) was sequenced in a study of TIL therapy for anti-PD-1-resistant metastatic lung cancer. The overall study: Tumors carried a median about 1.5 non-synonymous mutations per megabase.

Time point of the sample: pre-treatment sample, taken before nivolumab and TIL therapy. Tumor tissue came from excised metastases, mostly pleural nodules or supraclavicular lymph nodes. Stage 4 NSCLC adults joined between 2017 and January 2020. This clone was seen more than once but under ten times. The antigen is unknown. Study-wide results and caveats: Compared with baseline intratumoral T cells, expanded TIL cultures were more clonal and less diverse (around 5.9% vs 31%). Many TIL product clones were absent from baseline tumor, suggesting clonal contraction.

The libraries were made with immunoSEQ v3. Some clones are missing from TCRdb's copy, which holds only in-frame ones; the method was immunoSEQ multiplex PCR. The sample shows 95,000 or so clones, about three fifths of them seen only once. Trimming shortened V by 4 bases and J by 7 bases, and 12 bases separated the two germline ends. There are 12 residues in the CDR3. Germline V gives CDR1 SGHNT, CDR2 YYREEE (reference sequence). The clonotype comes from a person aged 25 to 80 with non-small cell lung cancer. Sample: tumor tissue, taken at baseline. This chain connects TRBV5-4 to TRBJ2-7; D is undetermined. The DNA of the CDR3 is TGTGCCAGCAGCCTGGACGGACGGGAGCAGTACTTC. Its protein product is CASSLDGREQYF.